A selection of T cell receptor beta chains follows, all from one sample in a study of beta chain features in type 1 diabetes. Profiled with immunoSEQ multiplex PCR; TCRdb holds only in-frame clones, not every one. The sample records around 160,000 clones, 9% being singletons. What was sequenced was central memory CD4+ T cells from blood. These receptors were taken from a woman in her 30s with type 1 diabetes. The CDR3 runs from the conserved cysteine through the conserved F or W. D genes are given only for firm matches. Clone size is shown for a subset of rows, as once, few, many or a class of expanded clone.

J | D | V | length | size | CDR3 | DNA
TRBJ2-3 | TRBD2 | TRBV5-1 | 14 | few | CASSHTSGRDTQYF | TGCGCCAGCAGCCACACTAGCGGCCGAGATACGCAGTATTTT
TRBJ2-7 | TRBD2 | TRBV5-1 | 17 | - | CASRQAPGTSGLYEQYF | TGCGCCAGCAGACAAGCACCCGGGACTAGCGGTCTCTACGAGCAGTACTTC
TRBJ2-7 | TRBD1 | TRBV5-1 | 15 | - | CASSFRTGTSYEQYF | TGCGCCAGCAGCTTCCGGACAGGAACCTCCTACGAGCAGTACTTC
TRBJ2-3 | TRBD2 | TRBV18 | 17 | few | CASSAQSSGIITDTQYF | TGTGCCAGCTCAGCCCAGTCTAGCGGGATAATCACAGATACGCAGTATTTT
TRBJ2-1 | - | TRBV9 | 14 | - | CASSVEDSVNEQFF | TGTGCCAGCAGCGTGGAGGACTCAGTCAATGAGCAGTTCTTC
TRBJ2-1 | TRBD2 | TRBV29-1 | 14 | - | CSVRLAGDRSEQFF | TGCAGCGTGAGACTAGCGGGAGATCGCAGTGAGCAGTTCTTC
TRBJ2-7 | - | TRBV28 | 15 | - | CASSRSQGGSYEQYF | TGTGCCAGCAGTAGGTCACAGGGGGGGTCCTACGAGCAGTACTTC
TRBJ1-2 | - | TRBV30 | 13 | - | CAWSAGLDAGYTF | TGTGCCTGGAGTGCGGGACTAGATGCTGGCTACACCTTC
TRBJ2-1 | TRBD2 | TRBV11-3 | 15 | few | CASSFGSSGGNEQFF | TGTGCCAGCAGCTTCGGCTCCTCGGGGGGCAATGAGCAGTTCTTC
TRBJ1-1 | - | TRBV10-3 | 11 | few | CAIRLRGEAFF | TGTGCCATCAGACTCCGGGGTGAAGCTTTCTTT